This record concerns one TCR beta chain sequence. A single count supports this clonotype. Which antigen it targets is not known. No much larger clonotype is one base removed from it; base qualities were not supplied. The data were obtained in a study of blood T cells in healthy people across ages (dated by TCRdb to the mid-2010s). Background on the whole study: In model experiments, template switching captured roughly one uniquely barcoded TCR beta cDNA molecule for every two T cells. For two donors (one aged 18 to 30 and one aged 80 or older), the study analyzed two additional independent replicas of 1 million unique cDNA reads from the same blood draw. To avoid experimental bias, donors of different ages were distributed randomly across sequencing lanes. Age-related changes in TCR beta repertoire diversity were measured in the study by deep sequencing normalized with unique cDNA molecular identifiers. Four age groups were formed from the donors: young (average roughly 15 years), middle-aged (approximately 40), aged (about 68) and long-lived (more than 75).

Summary of the overall study and its limitations: Observed TCR beta diversity correlated strongly with the percentage of naive T cells measured by flow cytometry. Estimates of total diversity from one million sequenced T cells were regarded as lower bounds and underestimates. Observed TCR beta diversity per million T cells fell roughly linearly with age, and a significant reduction was already apparent by age roughly 40. The CMV infection status of donors was not known, potentially confounding age-related changes in expanded clonotypes. Conclusive comparison of naive and antigen-experienced compartments was prevented by the profiling of bulk unsorted PBMCs. Compared with the aged group, more naive CD4+ T cells, fewer expanded clones and increased TCR diversity were shown by the long-lived group, suggesting age selection.

Libraries came from 5' RACE. Sequencing relied on an Illumina HiSeq 2500. A second PCR of about 6 to 12 cycles was performed with a sample-barcoded 5' primer and a J-beta primer mix. A unique molecular identifier was introduced onto each TCR beta cDNA molecule by a template-switch 5' adaptor carrying 12 random nucleotides. Each sample yielded at least 3 million CDR3-containing paired-end reads. First-strand cDNA was synthesized from all RNA with the Mint cDNA synthesis kit, primed by a TRBC-specific oligonucleotide. Following uracil-DNA glycosylase treatment, a first 18-cycle PCR with universal primers M1SS and BC2_uni_R was performed on all cDNA. Per the authors' processing: Each sample was normalized by randomly selecting 1 million high-quality reads, each carrying a distinct molecular identifier. Reads sharing molecular identifiers were discarded rather than binned into consensus sequences. MiTCR, with a Q25 quality threshold and the strictest error-elimination algorithm, was used for CDR3 identification, clonotype clustering and error correction. Lower-bound total TCR beta diversity was estimated with a nonparametric unseen species model using Euler transformation. TCRdb took the public reads, trimmed them with fastp at Q25, ran MiXCR for clone calling and kept in-frame beta chains. Rows matching on CDR3 protein sequence are summarized as one entry with the most common DNA and genes. The V and J calls here are based on TCRdb, not the publication. The sample includes about a million distinct CDR3 sequences, with approximately 50% observed a single time. 20% to 25% of the sample is in the top ten clones.

From the germline V gene (reference sequence), CDR1 is DFQATT and CDR2 is SNEGSKA. The germline V and J ends show losses of 2 bases and 8 bases respectively, and no gene match explains 5 bases of the junction. Counted from cysteine to phenylalanine, this CDR3 has 13 amino acids. This entry keeps only the CDR3 DNA: 39 bases, framed from base 1. Donors were about 36 systemically healthy Caucasian individuals from Russia aged 6 to 90 years. Each donor gave approximately 9.3 milliliters of peripheral blood, collected into EDTA-treated Vacutainer tubes. Ficoll-Paque density-gradient centrifugation was used to isolate PBMCs, with at least 7 million per sample. Trizol reagent was used to extract total RNA from PBMCs, with at least 6 micrograms per sample. For every donor, an aliquot of PBMCs went through flow cytometry to measure the percentages of naive CD45RAhigh/CD27high T cells.

Recombination joined TRBV20-1 with TRBJ1-5, and TRBD1 matches 8 of the central bases. The sequencing input was blood. The sequence came from a woman in her sixties in good health. The CDR3 region: CSARSGGVEPQHF. The DNA reads TGCAGTGCTAGATCAGGGGGCGTGGAGCCCCAGCATTTT.